This TCR beta chain was identified during a study of blood T cell repertoires in COVID-19. Germline loops: CDR1 MNHEY, CDR2 SMNVEV (reference sequence). The CDR3 loop spans 15 amino acids. The J segment lost 5 bases and the V segment lost 0 bases, leaving 3 bases of the junction unmatched. Profiled with immunoSEQ multiplex PCR; TCRdb holds only in-frame clones, not every one. The sample includes more than 300,000 clones, about nine tenths of them seen just once. The sample was peripheral blood. The receptor's source is an older woman with COVID-19, enrolled during active disease. This chain connects TRBV27 to TRBJ2-1, with TRBD1 matching over 8 bases. CDR3 in amino acids: CASSLSPTGDNEQFF. The CDR3 region has the DNA TGTGCCAGCAGTTTATCCCCGACAGGGGACAATGAGCAGTTCTTC.